This record covers a single T cell receptor beta chain. Its antigen is undetermined. Amplification used 60 Vbeta primers and 13 Jbeta primers. The repertoire was sequenced with immunoSEQ multiplex PCR; TCRdb's copy has only in-frame clones and lacks some. The table includes approximately 140,000 clones, about 85% detected once. The record originates from a study of cytomegalovirus exposure and HLA in healthy donors. Whole-study findings and limits: Beyond CMV serostatus, there was no information to go on about immune exposure. Follow-up analysis later connected one missense variant in DCLRE1C with trimming of TCR beta V- and J-genes. TCR beta chains numbering more than 150 were designated cytomegalovirus-associated.

From germline, CDR1 is MNHNY and CDR2 SVGAGI (reference sequence). V trimming: 6 bases; J trimming: 0 bases; junction bases outside the gene matches: 7. CDR3 size: 16 residues. Sequencing used PBMCs. The rearrangement joins TRBV6-6 to TRBJ2-4; 8 nucleotides agree with TRBD1. The origin of this receptor is a human donor in good health. CDR3 region: CASSIGQGVAKNIQYF. CDR3 nucleotide sequence: TGTGCCAGCAGCATCGGACAGGGTGTAGCCAAAAACATTCAGTACTTC.